A selection of T cell receptor beta chains follows, all from one sample in a study of T cells after somatic rescue of genetic block. Sequenced by immunoSEQ multiplex PCR; TCRdb stores in-frame clones only, minus some. The sample lists 15,000 or so clones; 72% were seen once. Sequenced material: peripheral blood mononuclear cells (PBMCs). Every receptor here comes from a boy younger than 18. The CDR3 runs from the conserved cysteine through the conserved F or W. A D gene is named only where the DNA matches it firmly. The listing skips clone size in some rows; elsewhere it reads once, few, many or a size class.

len: 15
d_gene: NA
abundance: NA
v_gene: TRBV11-2
j_gene: TRBJ1-2
CDR3aa: CASSLRTLDAYGYTF
CDR3nt: TGTGCCAGCAGCCTGCGGACGTTGGACGCGTATGGCTACACCTTC

len: 16
d_gene: TRBD2
abundance: NA
v_gene: TRBV5-1
j_gene: TRBJ2-1
CDR3aa: CASSPGLAGAFNEQFF
CDR3nt: TGCGCCAGCAGCCCGGGGCTAGCGGGGGCCTTCAATGAGCAGTTCTTC

len: 14
d_gene: TRBD1
abundance: NA
v_gene: TRBV5-1
j_gene: TRBJ2-7
CDR3aa: CASSSRTGGYEQYF
CDR3nt: TGCGCCAGCAGCTCCCGGACAGGGGGGTACGAGCAGTACTTC

len: 16
d_gene: NA
abundance: NA
v_gene: TRBV28
j_gene: TRBJ1-3
CDR3aa: CASSPLFVSSGNTIYF
CDR3nt: TGTGCCAGCAGTCCCCTCTTCGTAAGCTCTGGAAACACCATATATTTT

len: 16
d_gene: NA
abundance: NA
v_gene: TRBV5-5
j_gene: TRBJ2-5
CDR3aa: CASSLVSLAAQETQYF
CDR3nt: TGTGCCAGCAGCTTGGTGTCGTTGGCGGCCCAAGAGACCCAGTACTTC

len: 15
d_gene: TRBD1
abundance: few
v_gene: TRBV28
j_gene: TRBJ1-2
CDR3aa: CASSFSGQPLYGYTF
CDR3nt: TGTGCCAGCAGTTTCTCGGGACAGCCCCTTTATGGCTACACCTTC

len: 16
d_gene: NA
abundance: NA
v_gene: TRBV7-3
j_gene: TRBJ2-3
CDR3aa: CASSLTPGASWDTQYF
CDR3nt: TGTGCCAGCAGCTTAACGCCCGGGGCTAGTTGGGATACGCAGTATTTT

len: 15
d_gene: NA
abundance: NA
v_gene: TRBV5-1
j_gene: TRBJ1-2
CDR3aa: CASSLGQTPNYGYTF
CDR3nt: TGCGCCAGCAGCTTGGGGCAGACTCCTAACTATGGCTACACCTTC

len: 15
d_gene: NA
abundance: NA
v_gene: TRBV5-5
j_gene: TRBJ2-2
CDR3aa: CASSFSRGNTGELFF
CDR3nt: TGTGCCAGCAGCTTTTCCAGGGGGAACACCGGGGAGCTGTTTTTT

len: 16
d_gene: TRBD2
abundance: NA
v_gene: TRBV19
j_gene: TRBJ2-1
CDR3aa: CASSILAGGDYNEQFF
CDR3nt: TGTGCCAGTAGTATACTCGCGGGAGGGGACTACAATGAGCAGTTCTTC

len: 12
d_gene: NA
abundance: medium-sized
v_gene: TRBV18
j_gene: TRBJ1-2
CDR3aa: CASSPPGYGYTF
CDR3nt: TGTGCCAGCTCACCCCCGGGCTATGGCTACACCTTC

len: 17
d_gene: NA
abundance: few
v_gene: TRBV18
j_gene: TRBJ2-5
CDR3aa: CASSPPTGVFFQETQYF
CDR3nt: TGTGCCAGCTCACCACCAACAGGAGTGTTTTTTCAAGAGACCCAGTACTTC

len: 17
d_gene: TRBD2
abundance: NA
v_gene: TRBV19
j_gene: TRBJ2-1
CDR3aa: CASSPSGGTPLYNEQFF
CDR3nt: TGTGCCAGTAGTCCTAGCGGGGGGACCCCCCTCTACAATGAGCAGTTCTTC

len: 16
d_gene: TRBD1
abundance: few
v_gene: TRBV28
j_gene: TRBJ2-7
CDR3aa: CASSSPGTGIPYEQYF
CDR3nt: TGTGCCAGCAGCTCCCCCGGGACAGGGATCCCCTACGAGCAGTACTTC

len: 14
d_gene: NA
abundance: NA
v_gene: TRBV7-2
j_gene: TRBJ2-7
CDR3aa: CASGTGLIPSEQYF
CDR3nt: TGTGCCAGCGGAACCGGACTCATTCCTTCCGAGCAGTACTTC

len: 13
d_gene: TRBD1
abundance: NA
v_gene: TRBV28
j_gene: TRBJ1-5
CDR3aa: CASTRGGNQPQHF
CDR3nt: TGTGCCTCCACCAGGGGGGGCAATCAGCCCCAGCATTTT

len: 16
d_gene: TRBD1
abundance: NA
v_gene: TRBV7-6
j_gene: TRBJ2-1
CDR3aa: CASSLSPGGGSIEQFF
CDR3nt: TGTGCCAGCAGCTTATCCCCAGGGGGCGGGTCTATTGAGCAGTTCTTC

len: 17
d_gene: NA
abundance: medium-sized
v_gene: TRBV9
j_gene: TRBJ2-5
CDR3aa: CASSATVTGVGQETQYF
CDR3nt: TGTGCCAGCAGCGCCACAGTTACGGGGGTCGGTCAAGAGACCCAGTACTTC

len: 14
d_gene: TRBD1
abundance: NA
v_gene: TRBV18
j_gene: TRBJ1-2
CDR3aa: CASSPTRQGWGYTF
CDR3nt: TGTGCCAGCTCACCAACCCGACAGGGTTGGGGCTACACCTTC

len: 17
d_gene: NA
abundance: NA
v_gene: TRBV11-2
j_gene: TRBJ2-3
CDR3aa: CASDSPAGRPSTDTQYF
CDR3nt: TGTGCCAGCGATTCCCCTGCGGGCAGACCGAGCACAGATACGCAGTATTTT

len: 13
d_gene: NA
abundance: NA
v_gene: TRBV10-3
j_gene: TRBJ2-3
CDR3aa: CATSRGAPDTQYF
CDR3nt: TGTGCCACCAGCCGGGGGGCCCCAGATACGCAGTATTTT

len: 16
d_gene: NA
abundance: NA
v_gene: TRBV14
j_gene: TRBJ2-7
CDR3aa: CASSKPGRAPSYEQYF
CDR3nt: TGTGCCAGCAGCAAGCCCGGCAGGGCACCCTCCTACGAGCAGTACTTC